This TCR beta chain was observed in a study of cytomegalovirus exposure and HLA in healthy donors. Whole-study findings and limits: Productive status was seen about 87% or about 30% of the time for most TCR beta V segments in an earlier analysis. CMV antigen specificity of a few CMV-associated chains was confirmed in vitro. Among TCR beta chains, those listed as cytomegalovirus-associated numbered approximately 150.

In this sample, this clone turned up a few times. Antigen specificity is unknown. Investigators did not record CMV serostatus for this donor. PCR primers comprised 60 Vbeta and 13 Jbeta primers. The table came from immunoSEQ multiplex PCR; TCRdb's copy has only in-frame clones and leaves some out. The sample records tens of thousands of clones, roughly two thirds being singletons. CDR1 and CDR2 from the germline V gene are LGHNA and YSLEER. The CDR3 covers 18 residues. The ends lost 1 base at V and 3 bases at J; junction bases unmatched: 10. Sequences were obtained from PBMCs. The rearrangement links TRBV4-3 to TRBJ2-2, with TRBD2 matching over 8 bases. The source is a human donor in good health. Here the CDR3 reads CASSQVPYGGADTGELFF. DNA for the CDR3: TGCGCCAGCAGCCAAGTCCCATACGGGGGGGCCGACACCGGGGAGCTGTTTTTT.